The clone carrying this TCR beta chain was seen only a few times. Its antigen is unidentified. Each sample gave at least 7 million isolated PBMCs. A second about 7 to 12 cycle PCR used barcoded and J-beta primers. Every single cDNA molecule received a tag from a template-switch adaptor with 12 random nucleotides. TCRdb redid the calling of the 5' RACE reads with MiXCR, one entry per CDR3 protein. The sample lists about 670,000 distinct CDR3 sequences, approximately 52% occurring once. The sample comes from a study of blood T cells in healthy people across ages. In the study overall: Template switching picked up about one barcoded beta molecule for each two T cells.

Study-wide results and caveats: Samples with more naive T cells showed higher observed beta diversity.

This receptor was identified in an elderly woman in good health. The sequencing sample was made of blood.

The CDR3 DNA sequence: TGTGCCAGCAGTTCCACTCCGGGACAGGGTTTCTGGCAGTACTTC. Translating it yields CASSSTPGQGFWQYF. The V gene is TRBV27, the J gene TRBJ2-7; TRBD1 agrees at 9 bases. The CDR3 runs to 15 residues. With V trimmed by 4 bases and J by 9 bases, 13 bases remained unmatched. The V gene's germline CDR1 is MNHEY and CDR2 SMNVEV (reference sequence).